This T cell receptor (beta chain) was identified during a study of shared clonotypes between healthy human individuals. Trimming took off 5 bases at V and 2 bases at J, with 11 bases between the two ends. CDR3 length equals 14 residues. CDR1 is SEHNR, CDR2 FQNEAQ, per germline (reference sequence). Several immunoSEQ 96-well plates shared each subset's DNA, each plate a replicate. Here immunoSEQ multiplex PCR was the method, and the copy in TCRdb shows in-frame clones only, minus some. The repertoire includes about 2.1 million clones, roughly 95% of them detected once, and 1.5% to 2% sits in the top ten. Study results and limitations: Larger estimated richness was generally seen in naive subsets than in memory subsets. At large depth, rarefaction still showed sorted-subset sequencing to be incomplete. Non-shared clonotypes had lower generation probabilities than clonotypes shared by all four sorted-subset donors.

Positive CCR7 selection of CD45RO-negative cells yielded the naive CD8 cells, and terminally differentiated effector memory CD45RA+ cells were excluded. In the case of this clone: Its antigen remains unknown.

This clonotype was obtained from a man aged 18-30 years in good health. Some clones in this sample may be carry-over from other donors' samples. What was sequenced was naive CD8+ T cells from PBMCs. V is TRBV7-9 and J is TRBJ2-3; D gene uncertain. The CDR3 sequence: CASSPLHITDTQYF. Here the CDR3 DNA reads TGTGCCAGCAGCCCGCTCCATATCACAGATACGCAGTATTTT. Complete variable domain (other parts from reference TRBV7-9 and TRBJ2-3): DTGVSQNPRHKITKRGQNVTFRCDPISEHNRLYWYRQTLGQGPEFLTYFQNEAQLEKSRLLSDRFSAERPKGSFSTLEIQRTEQGDSAMYLCASSPLHITDTQYFGPGTRLTVL.